A selection of T cell receptor beta chains follows, all from one sample in a study of T cell responses to AZD1222 COVID-19 vaccine. Assay used: immunoSEQ multiplex PCR; TCRdb lists only in-frame clones, some missing. The table lists roughly 91,000 clones, more than 90% of them singletons. This material consisted of peripheral blood, taken on day 0 of AZD1222 vaccination. The origin of the receptors is an adult in good health. The CDR3 runs from the conserved cysteine through the conserved F or W. A D gene is named only where the DNA matches it firmly. Where a row states a size, it is once, few, many or the class of an expanded clone; other rows omit it.

j_gene: TRBJ2-7
v_gene: TRBV28
abundance: -
d_gene: -
len: 14
CDR3aa: CASSPAEGSYEQYF
CDR3nt: TGTGCCAGCAGTCCGGCGGAGGGCTCCTACGAGCAGTACTTC

j_gene: TRBJ2-3
v_gene: TRBV7-6
abundance: once
d_gene: -
len: 14
CDR3aa: CASSLGTITDTQYF
CDR3nt: TGTGCCAGCAGCTTAGGGACAATTACAGATACGCAGTATTTT

j_gene: TRBJ2-7
v_gene: TRBV6-6
abundance: -
d_gene: -
len: 16
CDR3aa: CASSYPTGTSSYEQYF
CDR3nt: TGTGCCAGCAGTTACCCGACAGGGACTAGCTCCTACGAGCAGTACTTC

j_gene: TRBJ1-5
v_gene: TRBV7-2
abundance: -
d_gene: TRBD1
len: 15
CDR3aa: CASSIWTGGNQPQHF
CDR3nt: TGTGCCAGCAGCATCTGGACAGGGGGCAATCAGCCCCAGCATTTT

j_gene: TRBJ2-1
v_gene: TRBV3-1/TRBV3-2
abundance: -
d_gene: TRBD2
len: 16
CDR3aa: CASSQVRLAAYNEQFF
CDR3nt: TGTGCCAGCAGCCAAGTAAGACTAGCGGCCTACAATGAGCAGTTCTTC

j_gene: TRBJ1-4
v_gene: TRBV19
abundance: -
d_gene: -
len: 18
CDR3aa: CASSIERQSTATNEKLFF
CDR3nt: TGTGCCAGTAGTATAGAGCGCCAATCTACTGCAACTAATGAAAAACTGTTTTTT

j_gene: TRBJ2-2
v_gene: TRBV19
abundance: once
d_gene: -
len: 14
CDR3aa: CASSIRQSGGELFF
CDR3nt: TGTGCCAGTAGTATAAGGCAGAGCGGCGGGGAGCTGTTTTTT

j_gene: TRBJ1-6
v_gene: TRBV19
abundance: -
d_gene: -
len: 15
CDR3aa: CASSMVGSGGSPLHF
CDR3nt: TGTGCCAGTAGTATGGTCGGTTCGGGGGGTTCACCCCTCCACTTT

j_gene: TRBJ1-1
v_gene: TRBV5-8
abundance: -
d_gene: -
len: 20
CDR3aa: CASSGGGGAVYRELNTEAFF
CDR3nt: TGTGCCAGCAGCGGGGGGGGTGGCGCCGTGTATCGTGAACTGAACACTGAAGCTTTCTTT

j_gene: TRBJ2-2
v_gene: TRBV7-8
abundance: -
d_gene: -
len: 15
CDR3aa: CASSFQGLDTGELFF
CDR3nt: TGTGCCAGCAGCTTTCAAGGGTTGGACACCGGGGAGCTGTTTTTT

j_gene: TRBJ2-1
v_gene: TRBV7-3
abundance: -
d_gene: -
len: 16
CDR3aa: CASSLTNMGLHNEQFF
CDR3nt: TGTGCCAGCAGCTTAACCAACATGGGGCTTCACAATGAGCAGTTCTTC

j_gene: TRBJ2-1
v_gene: TRBV7-6
abundance: -
d_gene: -
len: 15
CDR3aa: CASSPLDSSYNEQFF
CDR3nt: TGTGCCAGCAGCCCACTCGACAGCTCCTACAATGAGCAGTTCTTC

j_gene: TRBJ2-2
v_gene: TRBV19
abundance: -
d_gene: TRBD1
len: 17
CDR3aa: CASSLISGTGGAGELFF
CDR3nt: TGTGCCAGTAGTCTCATATCCGGGACAGGCGGGGCCGGGGAGCTGTTTTTT

j_gene: TRBJ2-7
v_gene: TRBV19
abundance: few
d_gene: TRBD2
len: 16
CDR3aa: CASSPGLARNSYEQYF
CDR3nt: TGTGCCAGTAGTCCAGGACTAGCGCGGAACTCCTACGAGCAGTACTTC

j_gene: TRBJ1-1
v_gene: TRBV27
abundance: few
d_gene: -
len: 13
CDR3aa: CASSFPGGMEAFF
CDR3nt: TGTGCCAGCAGTTTCCCCGGAGGGATGGAAGCTTTCTTT

j_gene: TRBJ2-1
v_gene: TRBV29-1
abundance: -
d_gene: TRBD1
len: 13
CDR3aa: CSAHRGRYNEQFF
CDR3nt: TGCAGCGCACACAGGGGACGTTACAATGAGCAGTTCTTC

j_gene: TRBJ1-4
v_gene: TRBV19
abundance: -
d_gene: -
len: 14
CDR3aa: CASLKDIPAGKLFF
CDR3nt: TGTGCCAGCCTGAAAGACATCCCTGCAGGAAAACTGTTTTTT

j_gene: TRBJ1-4
v_gene: TRBV6-5
abundance: -
d_gene: -
len: 14
CDR3aa: CASSYSTTNEKLFF
CDR3nt: TGTGCCAGCAGTTACAGCACAACTAATGAAAAACTGTTTTTT

j_gene: TRBJ1-1
v_gene: TRBV6-5
abundance: -
d_gene: TRBD1
len: 15
CDR3aa: CASSRQGRGNTEAFF
CDR3nt: TGTGCCAGCAGCCGACAGGGCAGGGGGAACACTGAAGCTTTCTTT

j_gene: TRBJ2-7
v_gene: TRBV7-9
abundance: -
d_gene: TRBD2
len: 15
CDR3aa: CASSSGLAASYEQYF
CDR3nt: TGTGCCAGCAGCTCGGGACTAGCGGCCTCCTACGAGCAGTACTTC

j_gene: TRBJ2-7
v_gene: TRBV18
abundance: -
d_gene: -
len: 13
CDR3aa: CASSFGSAYEQYF
CDR3nt: TGTGCCAGCTCCTTTGGCTCAGCCTACGAGCAGTACTTC

j_gene: TRBJ1-2
v_gene: TRBV7-9
abundance: -
d_gene: -
len: 16
CDR3aa: CASSLADRIGLDGYTF
CDR3nt: TGTGCCAGCAGCTTAGCCGACAGGATTGGTCTCGATGGCTACACCTTC

j_gene: TRBJ1-6
v_gene: TRBV12-5
abundance: -
d_gene: -
len: 14
CDR3aa: CASGLGDKRSPLHF
CDR3nt: TGTGCTAGTGGTTTGGGGGACAAAAGGTCACCCCTCCACTTT

j_gene: TRBJ2-3
v_gene: TRBV29-1
abundance: -
d_gene: TRBD2
len: 14
CDR3aa: CSVTTSGVSDTQYF
CDR3nt: TGCAGCGTCACGACTAGCGGGGTCTCAGATACGCAGTATTTT

j_gene: TRBJ1-2
v_gene: TRBV11-2
abundance: few
d_gene: -
len: 16
CDR3aa: CASSFITTDGGLGYTF
CDR3nt: TGTGCCAGCAGCTTCATTACAACAGACGGAGGATTGGGCTACACCTTC

j_gene: TRBJ2-1
v_gene: TRBV28
abundance: -
d_gene: -
len: 12
CDR3aa: CASRMTQNEQFF
CDR3nt: TGTGCCAGCAGGATGACTCAAAATGAGCAGTTCTTC

j_gene: TRBJ1-1
v_gene: TRBV29-1
abundance: few
d_gene: TRBD1
len: 14
CDR3aa: CSVPGTGGNTEAFF
CDR3nt: TGCAGCGTTCCCGGGACAGGGGGGAACACTGAAGCTTTCTTT

j_gene: TRBJ1-5
v_gene: TRBV6-2/TRBV6-3
abundance: -
d_gene: -
len: 14
CDR3aa: CASSSQGVYQPQHF
CDR3nt: TGTGCCAGCAGTTCGCAGGGAGTTTATCAGCCCCAGCATTTT

j_gene: TRBJ1-1
v_gene: TRBV4-1
abundance: -
d_gene: -
len: 18
CDR3aa: CASSQEGLPVSLGTEAFF
CDR3nt: TGCGCCAGCAGCCAAGAGGGTTTGCCCGTTTCCTTGGGCACTGAAGCTTTCTTT

j_gene: TRBJ2-7
v_gene: TRBV19
abundance: -
d_gene: -
len: 13
CDR3aa: CASSPTGFGEQYF
CDR3nt: TGTGCCAGTAGTCCTACAGGGTTTGGCGAGCAGTACTTC

j_gene: TRBJ2-5
v_gene: TRBV6-5
abundance: -
d_gene: TRBD2
len: 14
CDR3aa: CASSYSGGGETQYF
CDR3nt: TGTGCCAGCAGTTACTCTGGGGGGGGAGAGACCCAGTACTTC

j_gene: TRBJ1-3
v_gene: TRBV11-2
abundance: -
d_gene: -
len: 16
CDR3aa: CASSFQGLVSGNTIYF
CDR3nt: TGTGCCAGCAGCTTTCAGGGGCTCGTGAGTGGAAACACCATATATTTT

j_gene: TRBJ2-7
v_gene: TRBV7-8
abundance: -
d_gene: -
len: 13
CDR3aa: CASSSPTSYEQYF
CDR3nt: TGTGCCAGCAGCTCTCCCACCTCCTACGAGCAGTACTTC

j_gene: TRBJ1-1
v_gene: TRBV29-1
abundance: -
d_gene: -
len: 11
CDR3aa: CSVDLDTEAFF
CDR3nt: TGCAGCGTTGACTTAGACACTGAAGCTTTCTTT

j_gene: TRBJ2-7
v_gene: TRBV2
abundance: -
d_gene: -
len: 12
CDR3aa: CASSRDRYEQYF
CDR3nt: TGTGCCAGCAGCAGAGACAGATACGAGCAGTACTTC

j_gene: TRBJ1-4
v_gene: TRBV7-2
abundance: -
d_gene: -
len: 14
CDR3aa: CASSPAGTNEKLFF
CDR3nt: TGTGCCAGCAGCCCCGCCGGCACTAATGAAAAACTGTTTTTT

j_gene: TRBJ2-7
v_gene: TRBV6-5
abundance: once
d_gene: TRBD2
len: 13
CDR3aa: CATRRGLADEQYF
CDR3nt: TGTGCCACCCGGAGGGGACTAGCGGACGAGCAGTACTTC

j_gene: TRBJ1-1
v_gene: TRBV5-1
abundance: -
d_gene: TRBD1
len: 17
CDR3aa: CASSFRSGGTRNTEAFF
CDR3nt: TGCGCCAGCAGCTTTAGGTCAGGGGGCACAAGGAACACTGAAGCTTTCTTT

j_gene: TRBJ2-5
v_gene: TRBV7-2
abundance: -
d_gene: -
len: 10
CDR3aa: CASRRETQYF
CDR3nt: TGTGCCAGCAGGAGAGAGACCCAGTACTTC

j_gene: TRBJ1-5
v_gene: TRBV19
abundance: -
d_gene: -
len: 13
CDR3aa: CATQWGGNQPQHF
CDR3nt: TGTGCCACACAGTGGGGGGGCAATCAGCCCCAGCATTTT

j_gene: TRBJ2-2
v_gene: TRBV5-1
abundance: -
d_gene: TRBD1
len: 14
CDR3aa: CASSSTGATGELFF
CDR3nt: TGCGCCAGCAGTAGTACAGGGGCCACCGGGGAGCTGTTTTTT

j_gene: TRBJ2-4
v_gene: TRBV3-1/TRBV3-2
abundance: -
d_gene: -
len: 14
CDR3aa: CASSLGEAKNIQYF
CDR3nt: TGTGCCAGCAGCCTGGGGGAGGCCAAAAACATTCAGTACTTC

j_gene: TRBJ1-2
v_gene: TRBV29-1
abundance: -
d_gene: TRBD1
len: 12
CDR3aa: CSAEGQRYGYTF
CDR3nt: TGCAGCGCCGAGGGACAGAGGTATGGCTACACCTTC

j_gene: TRBJ1-2
v_gene: TRBV4-1
abundance: -
d_gene: TRBD1
len: 15
CDR3aa: CASSPSHTGAYGYTF
CDR3nt: TGCGCCAGCAGCCCTTCACATACAGGGGCCTATGGCTACACCTTC

j_gene: TRBJ1-1
v_gene: TRBV5-6
abundance: -
d_gene: -
len: 14
CDR3aa: CASSLTEVNTKAFF
CDR3nt: TGTGCCAGCAGCTTGACAGAAGTGAACACTAAAGCTTTCTTT

j_gene: TRBJ2-1
v_gene: TRBV7-2
abundance: -
d_gene: -
len: 14
CDR3aa: CASSPGQSYNEQFF
CDR3nt: TGTGCCAGCAGCCCCGGGCAGTCCTACAATGAGCAGTTCTTC

j_gene: TRBJ2-1
v_gene: TRBV4-1
abundance: -
d_gene: -
len: 14
CDR3aa: CASSQDEQYNEQFF
CDR3nt: TGCGCCAGCAGCCAAGATGAGCAGTACAATGAGCAGTTCTTC

j_gene: TRBJ2-3
v_gene: TRBV5-6
abundance: -
d_gene: -
len: 17
CDR3aa: CASSLPFAGPSTDTQYF
CDR3nt: TGTGCCAGCAGCTTGCCCTTTGCGGGGCCTAGCACAGATACGCAGTATTTT

j_gene: TRBJ1-1
v_gene: TRBV5-1
abundance: -
d_gene: -
len: 14
CDR3aa: CASSLVPANTEAFF
CDR3nt: TGCGCCAGCAGCTTGGTTCCGGCGAACACTGAAGCTTTCTTT